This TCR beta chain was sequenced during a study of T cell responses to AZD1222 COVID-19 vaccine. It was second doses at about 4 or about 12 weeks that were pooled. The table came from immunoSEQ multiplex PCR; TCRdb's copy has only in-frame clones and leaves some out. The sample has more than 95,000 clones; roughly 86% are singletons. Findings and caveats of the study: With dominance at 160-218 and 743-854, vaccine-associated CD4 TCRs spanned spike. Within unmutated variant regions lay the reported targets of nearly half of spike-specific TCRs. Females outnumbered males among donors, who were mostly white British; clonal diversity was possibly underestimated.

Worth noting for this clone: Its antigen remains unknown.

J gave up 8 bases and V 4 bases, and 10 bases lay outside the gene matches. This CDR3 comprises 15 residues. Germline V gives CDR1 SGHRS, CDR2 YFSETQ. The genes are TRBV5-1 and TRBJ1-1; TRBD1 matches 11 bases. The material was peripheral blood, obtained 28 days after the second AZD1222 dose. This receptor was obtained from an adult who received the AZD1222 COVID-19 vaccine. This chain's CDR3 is CASSQRTGGSGEAFF. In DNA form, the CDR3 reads TGCGCCAGCAGCCAGCGGACAGGGGGCTCTGGGGAAGCTTTCTTT.